Below are 25 T cell receptor beta chains sequenced from a single sample in a study of OX40 agonist ivuxolimab in advanced cancers. Repertoires were generated with immunoSEQ multiplex PCR, while TCRdb's copy carries only in-frame clones and drops some. The sample lists roughly 60,000 clones; around 80% were seen once. The sample here was CD4+ or CD8+ T cells sorted from blood, taken in a trial of the OX40 agonist ivuxolimab. These receptors all stem from an adult with an advanced solid tumor such as melanoma, head and neck, liver or kidney cancer.

The chain couples TRBV18 to TRBJ1-3, with 10 bases lining up with TRBD1. V lost 3 bases and J lost 2; bases outside the gene matches: 1. This CDR3 has 15 residues. Germline V gene sequence: CDR1 KGHSH, CDR2 LQKENI. CDR3: CASSPGTGAGNTIYF. In nucleotides, the CDR3 is TGTGCCAGCTCACCCGGGACAGGGGCTGGAAACACCATATATTTT.

The rearrangement joins TRBV27 to TRBJ1-6; TRBD1 matches 7 bases. The CDR3 runs to 14 residues. Germline trimming cut 4 bases from V and 7 bases from J; bases unmatched to any gene: 4. Germline V gene lookup returns CDR1 MNHEY and CDR2 SMNVEV (reference sequence). CDR3 protein: CASSWDSLNSPLHF. The CDR3 DNA reads TGTGCCAGCAGTTGGGACAGTCTAAATTCACCCCTCCACTTT.

The V and J genes are TRBV5-6 and TRBJ2-1, with D possibly TRBD1 on 6 matching bases. The V end lost 1 base, the J end lost 7 bases, and 12 bases lay between the germline ends. The CDR3 consists of 14 residues. Germline V lookup: CDR1 SGHDT, CDR2 YYEEEE. As DNA, the CDR3 is TGTGCCAGCAGCTTGTGGGCAGGGGTAAATGAGCAGTTCTTC. The encoded protein is CASSLWAGVNEQFF.

This rearrangement joins TRBV30 to TRBJ2-1, with D tentatively TRBD2 (6 bases). The CDR3 loop spans 15 amino acids. The germline V gene has CDR1 GTSNPN and CDR2 SVGIG (reference sequence). V lost 4 bases and J 3 bases, leaving 16 bases between the germline ends. CDR3 loop: CAWKARSSDYNEQFF. CDR3 nucleotides: TGTGCCTGGAAGGCGAGGTCTAGCGACTACAATGAGCAGTTCTTC.

The V and J genes are TRBV10-1 and TRBJ1-1; D remains ambiguous. Germline V gene data show CDR1 as WNHNN and CDR2 as SYGVQD (reference sequence). Trimming stripped 3 bases from V and 1 base from J, with 9 bases between. CDR3 length equals 14 residues. The CDR3 coding sequence is TGCGCCAGCAGTGAAAGGGTGGGGAACACTGAAGCTTTCTTT. It yields the protein CASSERVGNTEAFF.

This clone was seen only a few times. The V gene is TRBV10-3, the J gene TRBJ1-1, with unresolved D. This CDR3 contains 12 residues. V lost 3 bases to trimming and J lost 7 bases, with 9 bases between them. The germline V gene has CDR1 ENHRY and CDR2 SYGVKD. This chain's CDR3 is CAISDRQNEAFF. In DNA, the CDR3 is TGTGCCATCAGTGACCGGCAAAATGAAGCTTTCTTT.

This chain connects TRBV5-4 to TRBJ1-3, with D unclear. The V gene lost 2 bases and the J gene lost 0 bases, with 9 bases spanning the gap. CDR3 length: 15 amino acids. CDR1 and CDR2 (germline): SGHNT, YYREEE (reference sequence). This CDR3 reads CASSFGGSSGNTIYF. As DNA, the CDR3 is TGTGCCAGCAGCTTCGGAGGAAGCTCTGGAAACACCATATATTTT.

The V call is TRBV30, the J call TRBJ2-5; D ambiguous. The germline CDR1 and CDR2 sequences are GTSNPN and SVGIG (reference sequence). CDR3 length: 13 residues. Trimming removed 3 bases at V and 1 base at J, with 9 bases between. CDR3 region: CAWRISRQETQYF. Written as DNA, the CDR3 is TGTGCCTGGAGAATCTCACGCCAAGAGACCCAGTACTTC.

This clone was detected only a few times. The rearrangement joins TRBV25-1 to TRBJ2-1; 7 bases fit TRBD2. The germline V gene encodes CDR1 MGHDK and CDR2 SYGVNS. After removal of 6 bases from V and 6 bases from J, the junction contained 8 bases not matched to a gene. The CDR3 extends over 14 amino acids. The CDR3 DNA reads TGTGCCAGCAGGACAGCGGGACGGGGCAATGAGCAGTTCTTC. It codes for CASRTAGRGNEQFF.

This clone appeared a single time. The V call is TRBV5-4, the J call TRBJ1-4, with 8 positions matching TRBD1. CDR3 length: 14 amino acids. J lost 7 bases, V lost 4 bases, and 6 bases had no gene match. Germline V gives CDR1 SGHNT, CDR2 YYREEE (reference sequence). DNA of the CDR3: TGTGCCAGCAGCCGGGACAGGTTGAGTGAAAAACTGTTTTTT. Translated: CASSRDRLSEKLFF. Drawing the rest from reference TRBV5-4 and TRBJ1-4, the complete variable domain is ETGVTQSPTHLIKTRGQQVTLRCSSQSGHNTVSWYQQALGQGPQFIFQYYREEENGRGNFPPRFSGLQFPNYSSELNVNALELDDSALYLCASSRDRLSEKLFFGSGTQLSVL.

This clone was counted only a few times. The chain has TRBV18 and TRBJ2-3; D not resolved. CDR1 and CDR2 from the germline V gene are KGHSH and LQKENI. With 1 base removed from V and 6 bases from J, the gap between germline ends came to 8 bases. This CDR3 comprises 13 residues. CDR3 protein: CASSPQIRDTQYF. In DNA, the CDR3 is TGTGCCAGCTCACCACAAATACGGGATACGCAGTATTTT.

CDR3 loop: CASSPRLGETQYF. CDR3 bases: TGCGCCAGCAGCCCTCGACTTGGGGAGACCCAGTACTTC. V and J are TRBV5-1 and TRBJ2-5; D uncertain. Deletions cut 4 bases from V and 5 bases from J, with 12 bases between. The CDR3 has 13 amino acids. Germline V gene data show CDR1 as SGHRS and CDR2 as YFSETQ.

The chain links TRBV5-1 to TRBJ1-1, with 11 bases lining up with TRBD1. The CDR3 is made up of 14 amino acids. J lost 4 bases, V lost 2 bases, and 1 base had no gene match. The germline V gene encodes CDR1 SGHRS and CDR2 YFSETQ. The CDR3, as DNA: TGCGCCAGCAGCTTTGGGACAGGGGGCACTGAAGCTTTCTTT. Translating gives CASSFGTGGTEAFF.

The genes are TRBV10-3 and TRBJ2-1; the match to TRBD2 covers 9 bases. The germline V gene has CDR1 ENHRY and CDR2 SYGVKD. J was trimmed by 7 bases and V by 4 bases; bases with no gene match: 5. The CDR3 sequence is 14 residues long. The CDR3 sequence: CAISGSGSINEQFF. CDR3 coding DNA: TGTGCCATCAGTGGTAGCGGGAGTATTAATGAGCAGTTCTTC.

This clone was seen more than once but under ten times. This chain connects TRBV30 to TRBJ1-2, with a tentative D call TRBD1 (5 bases). This CDR3 has 13 residues. With 4 bases removed from V and 7 bases from J, the gap between germline ends came to 16 bases. CDR1 is GTSNPN and CDR2 is SVGIG in the germline V gene (reference sequence). The CDR3 spells CAWTLGGLGGYTF. The CDR3 DNA follows: TGTGCCTGGACCCTGGGGGGTTTGGGTGGCTACACCTTC.

The chain employs TRBV19 and TRBJ1-2; D is perhaps TRBD1 (6 bases). The germline V gene has CDR1 LNHDA and CDR2 SQIVND (reference sequence). V was cut by 3 bases and J by 2 bases, with 13 bases left in between. The CDR3 contains 15 residues. CDR3 in DNA: TGTGCCAGTAGTATTGGTGGGGGGACAAACTATGGCTACACCTTC. Translated, it gives CASSIGGGTNYGYTF.

This sequence joins TRBV5-4 and TRBJ2-2, with 7 bases matching TRBD1. Per the germline V gene, CDR1 is SGHNT and CDR2 is YYREEE (reference sequence). V lost 1 base and J lost 5; bases outside the gene matches: 8. The CDR3 spans 16 residues. CDR3 coding DNA: TGTGCCAGCAGCTTGCGGCAGGGGGTATTGACCGGGGAGCTGTTTTTT. It translates to CASSLRQGVLTGELFF.

There are many counts of this clone. The rearrangement links TRBV11-2 to TRBJ1-1; a possible D gene is TRBD1 (5 bases). V lost 6 bases, J lost 1 base, and 15 bases lay in between. CDR1 and CDR2 (germline): SGHAT, FQNNGV. The CDR3 totals 15 residues. The CDR3 is CASRTPGRKNTEAFF. The DNA of the CDR3 is TGTGCCAGCAGAACCCCGGGACGCAAGAACACTGAAGCTTTCTTT.

The genes are TRBV19 and TRBJ2-7; 9 nucleotides match TRBD2. J gave up 2 bases and V 8 bases, and 10 bases lay outside the gene matches. CDR1 is LNHDA and CDR2 is SQIVND in the germline V gene (reference sequence). This CDR3 contains 15 residues. The chain's CDR3 is CASGPGSGRAYEQYF. CDR3 in DNA: TGTGCCAGTGGACCGGGTAGCGGGAGAGCCTACGAGCAGTACTTC.

This clone turned up a few times. The rearrangement joins TRBV6-4 to TRBJ2-2; 9 positions agree with TRBD2. CDR3 length: 17 amino acids. V was pared by 6 bases and J by 2 bases, with 10 bases of the junction left unmatched. Germline CDR1 reads MRHNA; CDR2 reads SNTAGT. CDR3 protein: CASREGAAGGNTGELFF. CDR3 nucleotides: TGTGCCAGCAGAGAGGGGGCAGCGGGAGGCAACACCGGGGAGCTGTTTTTT.

CDR3 nucleotide sequence: TGTGCCAGCAGCTTGGGGGGAGGTGAGACCCAGTACTTC. Protein: CASSLGGGETQYF. This chain joins TRBV5-6 and TRBJ2-5; D is perhaps TRBD2 (6 bases). Trimming removed 0 bases from V and 5 bases from J, with 8 bases in between. The CDR3 runs to 13 residues. CDR1 is SGHDT and CDR2 is YYEEEE in the germline V gene.

V usage is TRBV9 and J usage is TRBJ1-1, with a tentative D call TRBD1 (5 bases). V lost 4 bases and J lost 0, with 10 bases in between. Germline V gives CDR1 SGDLS, CDR2 YYNGEE. This CDR3 contains 14 residues. The CDR3 is CASSPRGVNTEAFF. The CDR3 DNA follows: TGTGCCAGCAGCCCTAGAGGGGTGAACACTGAAGCTTTCTTT.

The chain couples TRBV19 to TRBJ2-5, with D unresolved. Germline V gives CDR1 LNHDA, CDR2 SQIVND (reference sequence). This CDR3 spans 14 amino acids. Trimming took 3 bases from V and 2 from J, leaving 10 bases between them. CDR3 in DNA: TGTGCCAGTAGTATTGGGCGGAGACAAGAGACCCAGTACTTC. This sequence encodes CASSIGRRQETQYF.

The CDR3 region has the DNA TGTGCCAGCAGCCGGGGGTCCTCTGGAAACACCATATATTTT. Encoded protein: CASSRGSSGNTIYF. This rearrangement joins TRBV11-2 to TRBJ1-3; a possible D gene is TRBD1 (5 bases). Germline assignment: CDR1 SGHAT and CDR2 FQNNGV. The length of the CDR3 is 14 residues. Between the trimmed V and J ends, which lost 5 bases and 0 bases, there was a span of 8 bases.

The CDR3 DNA is TGTGCCAGCACCACCCCGCCTGGGGGCCGCCGAAGTTACACTGAAGCTTTCTTT. This gives the protein CASTTPPGGRRSYTEAFF. The rearrangement uses TRBV6-7 and TRBJ1-1, with D possibly TRBD1 on 6 matching bases. TRBV6-7 is identified as an open reading frame with a role that is uncertain. V dropped 7 bases and J dropped 3 bases, with 27 bases sitting between them. The CDR3 is 18 amino acids.